The T cell receptor beta chain under discussion was sequenced for a study of identical twins. In regard to this clonotype: Its cognate antigen is unknown.

The CDR3 extends over 14 amino acids. Germline-derived CDR1 and CDR2 are MNHNY and SVGAGI (reference sequence). Study conclusions and caveats: Insertions were fewer in abundant cord blood beta clonotypes, whereas memory repertoires showed none of this pattern.

TCRdb passed the 5' RACE reads through MiXCR, listing each CDR3 protein once. The profile shows roughly 1.6 million distinct CDR3 sequences, 25% to 35% of them singletons. The J gene is TRBJ2-4, the V gene TRBV6-6; D perhaps matches TRBD1 (6 bases). The closer fit of TRBJ2-7 to the DNA end suggests the J call may be wrong. The TCR originated in a newborn girl in good health. The material sequenced was cord blood. CDR3: CASIDRQEPYEQYF. CDR3 bases: TGTGCCAGCATCGACCGACAGGAACCCTACGAGCAGTACTTC.